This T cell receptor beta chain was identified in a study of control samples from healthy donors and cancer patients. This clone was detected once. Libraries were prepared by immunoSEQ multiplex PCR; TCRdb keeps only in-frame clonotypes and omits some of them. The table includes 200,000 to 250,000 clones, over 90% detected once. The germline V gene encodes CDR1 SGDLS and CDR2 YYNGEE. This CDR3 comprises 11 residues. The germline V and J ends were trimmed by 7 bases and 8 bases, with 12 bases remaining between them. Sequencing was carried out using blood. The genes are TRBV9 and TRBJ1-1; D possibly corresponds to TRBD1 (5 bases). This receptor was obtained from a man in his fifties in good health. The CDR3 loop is CASERKGEAFF. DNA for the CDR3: TGTGCCAGCGAACGGAAGGGGGAAGCTTTCTTT.